This entry is about one T cell receptor beta chain. Its specificity is unknown. The method was immunoSEQ multiplex PCR; TCRdb's version includes in-frame clones alone and lacks a portion of them. The sample records hundreds of thousands of clones, roughly 95% being singletons. The data are from a study of shared clonotypes between healthy human individuals. At the level of the study: Plates per donor: three CD4 naive, three CD4 memory, two CD8 naive, one CD8 memory.

Study-level findings and limits: Genetic and exposure-history diversity was limited by the small donor number.

The CDR3 covers 15 residues. V dropped 5 bases and J dropped 4; count of bases not matched to a gene: 4. Germline assignment: CDR1 SGHVS and CDR2 FNYEAQ. Naive CD8 cells were CD45RO-negative, positively selected for CCR7, excluding terminally differentiated effector memory CD45RA+ cells. The source of this sequence is a woman aged 30 to 39 in good health. What was sequenced was naive CD8+ T cells sorted from blood. The rearrangement joins TRBV7-6 to TRBJ2-7; TRBD2 agrees at 14 bases. Here the CDR3 DNA reads TGTGCCAGCAGCCCAAGGACTAGCGGGGGGTACGAGCAGTACTTC. Its translation: CASSPRTSGGYEQYF.